Shown below are 29 T cell receptor beta chains from a single sample sequenced in a study of cytomegalovirus exposure and HLA in healthy donors. The primer mix had 60 Vbeta and 13 Jbeta primers. Repertoires were generated with immunoSEQ multiplex PCR, while TCRdb's copy carries only in-frame clones and drops some. The sample includes around 110,000 clones, about 70% of them seen just once. Input material: PBMCs. The receptors come from a woman in her 30s in good health and CMV-seronegative.

This rearrangement joins TRBV29-1 to TRBJ1-4, with 8 bases identical to TRBD1. Unmatched junction bases numbered 8, after V lost 7 bases and J lost 10 bases. This CDR3 has 12 amino acids. CDR1 is SQVTM and CDR2 is ANQGSEA in the germline V gene. The CDR3 DNA follows: TGCAGCGAGTTGGGACAGGAGGGAAAACTGTTTTTT. Its translation is CSELGQEGKLFF.

V is TRBV6-1 and J is TRBJ2-1, with D perhaps TRBD2 (6 bases). The V gene's germline CDR1 is MNHNS and CDR2 SASEGT. CDR3 length equals 15 residues. The V end lost 6 bases, the J end lost 7 bases, and 19 bases lay between the germline ends. CDR3 loop: CASSRNAGKKNEQFF. The CDR3 DNA reads as TGTGCCAGCAGCCGGAACGCGGGGAAGAAGAATGAGCAGTTCTTC.

The chain couples TRBV11-1 to TRBJ1-1; 8 bases align to TRBD1. Germline values: CDR1 SGHAT, CDR2 FQDESV (reference sequence). The CDR3 is 14 amino acids. Unmatched junction bases numbered 5, after V lost 8 bases and J lost 0 bases. The CDR3 loop reads CASGQGTMNTEAFF. CDR3 bases: TGTGCCAGCGGACAGGGCACCATGAACACTGAAGCTTTCTTT.

This chain links TRBV12-5 with TRBJ1-5, with no clear D. Per the germline V gene, CDR1 is LGHNT and CDR2 is FRNRAP. Trimming shortened V by 0 bases and J by 0 bases, and 12 bases separated the two germline ends. The CDR3 extends over 17 amino acids. Written as DNA, the CDR3 is TGTGCTAGTGGTTTGGTTCTAGTCCGGAATAGCAATCAGCCCCAGCATTTT. As protein: CASGLVLVRNSNQPQHF.

J is TRBJ2-3 and V is TRBV5-1; TRBD1 matches 9 bases. This CDR3 is built from 15 residues. CDR1 is SGHRS, CDR2 YFSETQ, per germline. Unmatched junction bases numbered 7, after V lost 3 bases and J lost 5 bases. The DNA of the CDR3 is TGCGCCAGCAGCTCCCTACAGGGGGCCAAAGATACGCAGTATTTT. This translates into CASSSLQGAKDTQYF.

V gene TRBV6-1 combines with J gene TRBJ1-1; the match to TRBD1 covers 7 bases. V lost 7 bases to trimming and J lost 1 base; unmatched junction nucleotides: 3. The CDR3 consists of 13 residues. Germline CDR1 reads MNHNS; CDR2 reads SASEGT. The CDR3 sequence: CASKRQGNTEAFF. The CDR3 DNA is TGTGCCAGCAAGAGACAGGGGAACACTGAAGCTTTCTTT.

The chain couples TRBV7-2 to TRBJ2-2; 8 bases map to TRBD2. CDR1 is SGHTA, CDR2 FQGNSA, per germline. The V gene end was trimmed by 3 bases and the J gene end by 5 bases; junction bases not matched to a gene: 5. This CDR3 has 15 residues. CDR3 sequence (DNA): TGTGCCAGCAGCTTCAACGGGGGGGAAACCGGGGAGCTGTTTTTT. Its protein product is CASSFNGGETGELFF.

To note about this clone: One junction end does not reproduce the germline sequence, and a read error may be involved. The V call is TRBV29-1, the J call TRBJ1-1, with D possibly TRBD1 on 5 matching bases. The CDR3 sequence is 15 residues long. The germline V gene has CDR1 SQVTM and CDR2 ANQGSEA. The CDR3 nucleotides are TGCGGCGTTGCCAATTTTGTGGGGGAGGGCACTGAAGCTTTCTTT. Protein: CGVANFVGEGTEAFF.

This clone is a singleton in its sample. V gene TRBV19 combines with J gene TRBJ1-1; tentatively, D is TRBD1 (5 bases). CDR1 is LNHDA and CDR2 is SQIVND in the germline V gene (reference sequence). Trimming took 1 base from V and 6 from J, leaving 12 bases between them. The CDR3 spans 14 residues. CDR3 coding DNA: TGTGCCAGTAGTATAGCAGGGTACGGATCTGAAGCTTTCTTT. Translated, it gives CASSIAGYGSEAFF.

The chain is built from TRBV9 and TRBJ1-2, with 9 bases matching TRBD1. This CDR3 region has 13 residues. The germline CDR1 and CDR2 sequences are SGDLS and YYNGEE. V was clipped by 5 bases and J by 5 bases; unmatched bases: 4. CDR3: CASRGTGPYGYTF. The CDR3 coding sequence is TGTGCCAGCAGAGGGACAGGGCCTTATGGCTACACCTTC.

The V gene is TRBV27, the J gene TRBJ1-6, with TRBD1 matching over 7 bases. The CDR3 contains 14 residues. Trimming took 7 bases from V and 9 from J; bases not matched to a gene: 9. Germline lookup yields CDR1 MNHEY and CDR2 SMNVEV (reference sequence). The chain's CDR3 is CASTRQGGSSPLHF. DNA for the CDR3: TGTGCCAGCACCAGACAGGGTGGGAGTTCACCCCTCCACTTT.

The rearrangement links TRBV4-1 to TRBJ2-5; 7 bases are shared with TRBD1. J lost 2 bases, V lost 8 bases, and 5 bases had no gene match. CDR3 length equals 13 residues. CDR1 is MGHRA and CDR2 is YSYEKL in the germline V gene. CDR3 DNA: TGCGCCAGCGGCCTACAGGGGCAAGAGACCCAGTACTTC. This gives the protein CASGLQGQETQYF.

The chain uses TRBV30 and TRBJ2-3; TRBD2 matches 15 bases. The CDR3 loop spans 16 amino acids. Per germline, CDR1 GTSNPN and CDR2 SVGIG (reference sequence). V lost 7 bases and J lost 8; bases outside the gene matches: 13. As DNA, the CDR3 is TGTGCCTCAAATCCGGGACTAGCGGGGGGCGCGACTACGCAGTATTTT. The encoded protein is CASNPGLAGGATTQYF.

The genes are TRBV7-9 and TRBJ1-6, with a possible D match to TRBD1 (6 bases). Germline-derived CDR1 and CDR2 are SEHNR and FQNEAQ (reference sequence). Between the trimmed V and J ends, which lost 5 bases and 7 bases, there was a span of 15 bases. CDR3 length: 15 residues. In DNA, the CDR3 is TGTGCCAGCAGCCCAGGGGTGGCGGACAATTCACCCCTCCACTTT. Translated, it gives CASSPGVADNSPLHF.

This chain connects TRBV13 to TRBJ2-5; D may be TRBD1 (6 bases). The CDR3 length is 14 residues. Germline CDR1 PRHDT, CDR2 FYEKMQ (reference sequence). With 6 bases removed from V and 2 bases from J, the gap between germline ends came to 13 bases. The CDR3 protein is CASSSQGGQETQYF. The CDR3 DNA reads as TGTGCCAGCAGTTCACAGGGTGGACAAGAGACCCAGTACTTC.

The V gene is TRBV12-5, the J gene TRBJ1-3; D unclear. Germline assignment: CDR1 LGHNT and CDR2 FRNRAP. This CDR3 contains 16 residues. Trimming pared 4 bases from V and 0 bases from J, leaving 13 bases between. The CDR3, as DNA: TGTGCTAGTGGTTCCGTTAGTGGCGGCTCTGGAAACACCATATATTTT. This translates into CASGSVSGGSGNTIYF.

This chain joins TRBV6-5 and TRBJ2-2, with D possibly TRBD1 on 6 matching bases. With 2 bases removed from V and 3 bases from J, the gap between germline ends came to 7 bases. The CDR3 runs 14 residues. CDR1 and CDR2 (germline): MNHEY, SVGAGI. This CDR3 is CASSYGQYTGELFF. Written as DNA, the CDR3 is TGTGCCAGCAGTTACGGACAGTACACCGGGGAGCTGTTTTTT.

The rearrangement uses TRBV2 and TRBJ1-2; TRBD1 might be the D (5 bases). The germline V gene encodes CDR1 SNHLY and CDR2 FYNNEI. The length of the CDR3 is 15 residues. The V and J ends lost 4 bases and 1 base respectively, with 13 bases between them. CDR3 DNA: TGTGCCAGCAGTGGGCCAGGGACTTATAACTATGGCTACACCTTC. Protein: CASSGPGTYNYGYTF.

V and J are TRBV28 and TRBJ2-7; D is possibly TRBD2 (5 bases). CDR3 length: 12 residues. Germline values: CDR1 MDHEN, CDR2 SYDVKM. V was clipped by 5 bases and J by 3 bases, with 8 bases between them. The DNA for the CDR3 is TGTGCCAGCAGTGGACTGTACTACGAGCAGTACTTC. Translated: CASSGLYYEQYF. The full variable domain, with the rest looked up from reference TRBV28 and TRBJ2-7, is DVKVTQSSRYLVKRTGEKVFLECVQDMDHENMFWYRQDPGLGLRLIYFSYDVKMKEKGDIPEGYSVSREKKERFSLILESASTNQTSMYLCASSGLYYEQYFGPGTRLTVT.

Only a few counts were recorded for this clone. The chain is built from TRBV14 and TRBJ2-6, with TRBD1 matching over 7 bases. V lost 3 bases, J lost 1 base, and 3 bases stayed unmatched. CDR3 length: 16 residues. The V gene's germline CDR1 is SGHDN and CDR2 FVKESK. DNA for the CDR3: TGTGCCAGCAGCCATTCGGACAGGTCTGGGGCCAACGTCCTGACTTTC. Translating gives CASSHSDRSGANVLTF.

The rearrangement joins TRBV6-6 to TRBJ2-1; 9 positions match TRBD2. There are 12 residues in the CDR3. Germline V lookup: CDR1 MNHNY, CDR2 SVGAGI (reference sequence). With V trimmed by 6 bases and J by 15 bases, 9 bases remained unmatched. As DNA, the CDR3 is TGTGCCAGCAGATCCATCGCGGGAGGGTCGTTCTTC. Translated, it gives CASRSIAGGSFF.

This chain connects TRBV30 to TRBJ1-2; no firm D call. Trimming removed 1 base at V and 8 bases at J, with 20 bases between. The CDR3 contains 15 residues. Germline V gene lookup returns CDR1 GTSNPN and CDR2 SVGIG (reference sequence). Written as DNA, the CDR3 is TGTGCCTGGAGTGGGCCTCAGGCGGGTTTTTCGGGCTACACCTTC. This sequence encodes CAWSGPQAGFSGYTF.

This chain links TRBV4-1 with TRBJ2-1; a possible D gene is TRBD2 (6 bases). The V end was cut by 5 bases, the J end by 9 bases, with 20 bases between. The CDR3 loop spans 15 amino acids. Germline-derived CDR1 and CDR2 are MGHRA and YSYEKL. The CDR3, as DNA: TGCGCCAGCAGCTCACTCCGGGACTCTTTTGGTGAGCAGTTCTTC. It encodes CASSSLRDSFGEQFF.

V is TRBV10-1 and J is TRBJ1-1, with a tentative D call TRBD1 (5 bases). The ends were cut back, 4 bases at V and 1 base at J, with 13 bases in the middle. Per the germline V gene, CDR1 is WNHNN and CDR2 is SYGVQD (reference sequence). CDR3 size: 15 residues. Written as DNA, the CDR3 is TGCGCCAGCAGTGCGAAACCCCAGGGGAACACTGAAGCTTTCTTT. Encoded protein: CASSAKPQGNTEAFF.

V and J are TRBV7-9 and TRBJ1-3; D is unclear. Germline loops: CDR1 SEHNR, CDR2 FQNEAQ (reference sequence). This CDR3 region has 16 residues. The V gene lost 3 bases and the J gene lost 2 bases, with 14 bases spanning the gap. The DNA of the CDR3 is TGTGCCAGCAGCTTTTACTACAAAGAGACTGGAAACACCATATATTTT. Residues: CASSFYYKETGNTIYF.

The V gene is TRBV6-5, the J gene TRBJ1-2; maybe TRBD1 (5 bases). Germline-derived CDR1 and CDR2 are MNHEY and SVGAGI. The CDR3 totals 13 residues. V lost 6 bases to trimming and J lost 12 bases, with 20 bases between them. CDR3 sequence: CASRPRTRFENTF. The CDR3 DNA follows: TGTGCCAGCAGACCCAGGACAAGGTTTGAGAACACCTTC.

This clone was recorded once. This rearrangement joins TRBV5-1 to TRBJ1-3, with TRBD1 as a possible D gene (6 bases). The germline V gene has CDR1 SGHRS and CDR2 YFSETQ. V lost 7 bases, J lost 5 bases, and 10 bases lay in between. The CDR3 is made up of 12 amino acids. CDR3 sequence reads: CASPTGRNTIYF. Written as DNA, the CDR3 is TGCGCCAGCCCTACAGGGCGAAACACCATATATTTT.

The gene calls are TRBV5-6 and TRBJ2-5; TRBD2 might be the D (6 bases). CDR1 SGHDT and CDR2 YYEEEE come from the germline V gene. The CDR3 loop spans 16 amino acids. Trimming pared 4 bases from V and 3 bases from J, leaving 19 bases between. CDR3 in amino acids: CASSTWDPAGEETQYF. CDR3 nucleotides: TGTGCCAGCAGCACCTGGGACCCAGCGGGTGAAGAGACCCAGTACTTC.

As DNA, the CDR3 is TGTGCCAGCAGTCCCCCCTCGAGGGGACTAGCGGGAGTCCGGGAGACCCAGTACTTC. It translates to CASSPPSRGLAGVRETQYF. V is TRBV27 and J is TRBJ2-5; 14 nucleotides agree with TRBD2. The germline CDR1 and CDR2 sequences are MNHEY and SMNVEV (reference sequence). The CDR3 contains 19 residues. The V segment lost 5 bases and the J segment 5 bases; nucleotides outside the gene matches: 16.